These 11 T cell receptor beta chains originate from one sample sequenced in a study of cytomegalovirus exposure and HLA in healthy donors. Here immunoSEQ multiplex PCR was the method, and the copy in TCRdb shows in-frame clones only, minus some. Among roughly 220,000 clones listed, over 80% were seen once. Material: PBMCs. The source of these receptors is a woman under 40 in good health and CMV-seropositive.

The gene calls are TRBV11-2 and TRBJ2-2; D tentatively reads TRBD1 or TRBD2 (5 bases each). Germline-derived CDR1 and CDR2 are SGHAT and FQNNGV. V lost 4 bases, J lost 5 bases, and 14 bases lay in between. This CDR3 has 15 amino acids. The CDR3 here is CASSYRGSLTGELFF. The CDR3 bases are TGTGCCAGCAGCTACCGGGGCAGCCTAACCGGGGAGCTGTTTTTT.

The rearrangement uses TRBV7-9 and TRBJ1-4; D perhaps matches TRBD1 (5 bases). The CDR3 covers 15 residues. Trimming pared 1 base from V and 0 bases from J, leaving 6 bases between. Germline V gene sequence: CDR1 SEHNR, CDR2 FQNEAQ (reference sequence). CDR3 in DNA: TGTGCCAGCAGCTTAGGGGACTCAACTAATGAAAAACTGTTTTTT. Protein product: CASSLGDSTNEKLFF. The variable domain in full, completed from reference TRBV7-9 and TRBJ1-4, reads DTGVSQNPRHKITKRGQNVTFRCDPISEHNRLYWYRQTLGQGPEFLTYFQNEAQLEKSRLLSDRFSAERPKGSFSTLEIQRTEQGDSAMYLCASSLGDSTNEKLFFGSGTQLSVL.

This chain links TRBV30 with TRBJ1-1; D is perhaps TRBD1 (6 bases). CDR3 length equals 13 residues. The V gene lost 5 bases and the J gene lost 3 bases, with 13 bases spanning the gap. CDR1 is GTSNPN and CDR2 is SVGIG in the germline V gene (reference sequence). DNA of the CDR3: TGTGCCTGGGCACAGGGTGGCGACACTGAAGCTTTCTTT. It codes for CAWAQGGDTEAFF.

The J gene is TRBJ2-1, the V gene TRBV18, with a possible D match to TRBD1 (5 bases). V was pared by 0 bases and J by 7 bases, with 13 bases between. The CDR3 extends over 15 amino acids. Germline CDR1 is KGHSH and CDR2 is LQKENI. CDR3: CASSPPGALMNEQFF. The CDR3 coding sequence is TGTGCCAGCTCACCACCAGGGGCCCTTATGAATGAGCAGTTCTTC.

The rearrangement joins TRBV6-5 to TRBJ2-1; 7 bases are a match to TRBD1. The J segment lost 2 bases and the V segment lost 4 bases, leaving 5 bases of the junction unmatched. The CDR3 has 15 residues. Germline-derived CDR1 and CDR2 are MNHEY and SVGAGI. CDR3 nucleotides: TGTGCCAGCAGTTCCGACAGGGAAACCTACAATGAGCAGTTCTTC. It encodes CASSSDRETYNEQFF.

The chain carries TRBV30 and TRBJ1-2, with D possibly TRBD1 on 6 matching bases. Germline CDR1 GTSNPN, CDR2 SVGIG (reference sequence). The length of the CDR3 is 12 residues. V was clipped by 2 bases and J by 6 bases, with 10 bases between them. The chain's CDR3 is CAWSTGTDGYTF. The CDR3 DNA follows: TGTGCCTGGAGTACAGGGACTGATGGCTACACCTTC.

The rearrangement joins TRBV13 to TRBJ1-4, with 7 bases matching TRBD1. The CDR3 loop spans 15 amino acids. Trimming at V came to 2 bases and at J to 6 bases, leaving 6 bases not matched to a gene. CDR1 and CDR2 from the germline V gene are PRHDT and FYEKMQ (reference sequence). In nucleotides, the CDR3 is TGTGCCAGCAGCTTACTGGGACAGCAAGATGAAAAACTGTTTTTT. Translated, it gives CASSLLGQQDEKLFF.

This clone was observed a handful of times. This CDR3 reads CASVSSPVLEQFF. CDR3 nucleotide sequence: TGTGCCAGCGTCTCTTCCCCCGTCTTGGAGCAGTTCTTC. The rearrangement joins TRBV2 to TRBJ2-1; D unresolved. The CDR3 loop spans 13 amino acids. From germline, CDR1 is SNHLY and CDR2 FYNNEI. V lost 8 bases to trimming and J lost 10 bases, with 18 bases between them.

This rearrangement joins TRBV29-1 to TRBJ2-6; D may be TRBD1 or TRBD2 (5 bases each). This CDR3 spans 17 amino acids. Germline V gene sequence: CDR1 SQVTM, CDR2 ANQGSEA. Trimming pared 0 bases from V and 0 bases from J, leaving 12 bases between. In DNA, the CDR3 is TGCAGCGTTGAAGATGGGACGGGGCTCTCTGGGGCCAACGTCCTGACTTTC. Amino acid sequence: CSVEDGTGLSGANVLTF. Using reference TRBV29-1 and TRBJ2-6 for the parts outside the CDR3, the full variable domain is SAVISQKPSRDICQRGTSLTIQCQVDSQVTMMFWYRQQPGQSLTLIATANQGSEATYESGFVIDKFPISRPNLTFSTLTVSNMSPEDSSIYLCSVEDGTGLSGANVLTFGAGSRLTVL.

The rearrangement links TRBV15 to TRBJ1-1; D unresolved. CDR3 size: 14 residues. V lost 0 bases and J 4 bases, leaving 9 bases between the germline ends. Germline CDR1 LNHNV, CDR2 YYDKDF (reference sequence). CDR3 DNA: TGTGCCACCAGCAGAGAGTCTGTCGTCACTGAAGCTTTCTTT. This translates into CATSRESVVTEAFF. Filled out from reference TRBV15 and TRBJ1-1, the complete variable domain reads DAMVIQNPRYQVTQFGKPVTLSCSQTLNHNVMYWYQQKSSQAPKLLFHYYDKDFNNEADTPDNFQSRRPNTSFCFLDIRSPGLGDTAMYLCATSRESVVTEAFFGQGTRLTVV.

Worth noting for this clone: This sample also contains other DNA sequences that code for the same CDR3. The rearrangement joins TRBV5-6 to TRBJ1-2; D is unresolved. The CDR3 consists of 13 residues. Germline V gene lookup returns CDR1 SGHDT and CDR2 YYEEEE. Between the trimmed V and J ends, which lost 0 bases and 4 bases, there was a span of 7 bases. The chain's CDR3 is CASSLGGSYGYTF. CDR3 sequence (DNA): TGTGCCAGCAGCTTGGGTGGCTCCTATGGCTACACCTTC. Full variable domain (outside the CDR3, taken from reference TRBV5-6 and TRBJ1-2): DAGVTQSPTHLIKTRGQQVTLRCSPKSGHDTVSWYQQALGQGPQFIFQYYEEEERQRGNFPDRFSGHQFPNYSSELNVNALLLGDSALYLCASSLGGSYGYTFGSGTRLTVV.